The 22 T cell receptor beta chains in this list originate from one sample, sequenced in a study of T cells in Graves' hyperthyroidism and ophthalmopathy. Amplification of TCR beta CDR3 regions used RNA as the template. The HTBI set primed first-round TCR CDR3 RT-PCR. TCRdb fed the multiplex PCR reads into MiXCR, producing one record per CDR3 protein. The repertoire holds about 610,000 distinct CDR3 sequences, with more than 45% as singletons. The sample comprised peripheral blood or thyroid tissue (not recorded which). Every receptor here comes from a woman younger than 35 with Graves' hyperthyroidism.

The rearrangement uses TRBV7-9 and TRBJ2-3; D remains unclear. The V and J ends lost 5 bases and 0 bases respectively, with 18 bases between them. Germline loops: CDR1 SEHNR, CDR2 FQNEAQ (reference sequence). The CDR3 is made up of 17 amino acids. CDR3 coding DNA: TGTGCCAGCAGCCAAGGACGACTGGCGGATAGCACAGATACGCAGTATTTT. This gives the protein CASSQGRLADSTDTQYF. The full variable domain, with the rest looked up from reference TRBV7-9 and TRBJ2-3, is DTGVSQNPRHKITKRGQNVTFRCDPISEHNRLYWYRQTLGQGPEFLTYFQNEAQLEKSRLLSDRFSAERPKGSFSTLEIQRTEQGDSAMYLCASSQGRLADSTDTQYFGPGTRLTVL.

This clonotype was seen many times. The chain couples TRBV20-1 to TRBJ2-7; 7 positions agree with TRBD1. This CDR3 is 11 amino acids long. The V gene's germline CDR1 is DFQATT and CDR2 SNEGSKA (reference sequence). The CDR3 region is CSGTEEREQYF. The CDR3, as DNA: TGCAGCGGGACAGAGGAGCGCGAGCAGTACTTC.

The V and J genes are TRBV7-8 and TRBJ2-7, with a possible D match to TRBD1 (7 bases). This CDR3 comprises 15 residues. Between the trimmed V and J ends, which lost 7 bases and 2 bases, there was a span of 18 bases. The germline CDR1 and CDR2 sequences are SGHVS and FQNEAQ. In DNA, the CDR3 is TGTGCCAGCATACCTTACAGGGGAGGTCCCTACGAGCAGTACTTC. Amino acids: CASIPYRGGPYEQYF.

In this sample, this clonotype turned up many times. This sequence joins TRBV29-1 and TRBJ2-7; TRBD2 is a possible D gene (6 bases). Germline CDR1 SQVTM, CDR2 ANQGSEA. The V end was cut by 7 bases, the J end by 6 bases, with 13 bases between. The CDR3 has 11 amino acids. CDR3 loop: CSASAGIEQYF. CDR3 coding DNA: TGCAGCGCCTCGGCGGGGATCGAGCAGTACTTC.

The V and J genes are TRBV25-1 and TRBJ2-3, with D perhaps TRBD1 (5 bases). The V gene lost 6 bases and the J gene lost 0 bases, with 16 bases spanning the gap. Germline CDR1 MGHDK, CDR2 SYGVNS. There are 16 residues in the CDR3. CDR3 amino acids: CASSQGQGTSTDTQYF. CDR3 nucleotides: TGTGCCAGCAGCCAAGGGCAGGGTACTAGCACAGATACGCAGTATTTT.

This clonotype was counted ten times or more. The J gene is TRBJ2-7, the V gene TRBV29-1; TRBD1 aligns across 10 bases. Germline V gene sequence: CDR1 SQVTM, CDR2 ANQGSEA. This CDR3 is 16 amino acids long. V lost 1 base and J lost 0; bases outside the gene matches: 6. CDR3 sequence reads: CSVEVLGTGVSYEQYF. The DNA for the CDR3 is TGCAGCGTTGAAGTTTTAGGGACAGGGGTCTCCTACGAGCAGTACTTC.

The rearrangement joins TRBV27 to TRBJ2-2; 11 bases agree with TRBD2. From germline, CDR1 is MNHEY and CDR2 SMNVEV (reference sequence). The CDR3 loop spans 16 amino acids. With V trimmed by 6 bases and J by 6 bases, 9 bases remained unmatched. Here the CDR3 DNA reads TGTGCCAGCAGGGAACTAGCGGGAGAAGGAGCCGGGGAGCTGTTTTTT. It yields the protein CASRELAGEGAGELFF.

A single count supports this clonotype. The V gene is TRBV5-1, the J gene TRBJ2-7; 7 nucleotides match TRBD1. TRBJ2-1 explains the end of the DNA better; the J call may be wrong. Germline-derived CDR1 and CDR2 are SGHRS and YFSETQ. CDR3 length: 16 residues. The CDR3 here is CASSPQGPAAYNEQFF. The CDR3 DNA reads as TGCGCCAGCAGCCCACAGGGGCCCGCGGCTTACAATGAGCAGTTCTTC.

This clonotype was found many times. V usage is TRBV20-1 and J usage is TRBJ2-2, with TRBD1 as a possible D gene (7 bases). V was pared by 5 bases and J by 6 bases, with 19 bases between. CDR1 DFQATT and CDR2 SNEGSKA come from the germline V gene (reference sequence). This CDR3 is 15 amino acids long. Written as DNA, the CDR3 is TGCAGTGCTTCTAGCGACAGGGACGAAGCCGGGGAGCTGTTTTTT. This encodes CSASSDRDEAGELFF.

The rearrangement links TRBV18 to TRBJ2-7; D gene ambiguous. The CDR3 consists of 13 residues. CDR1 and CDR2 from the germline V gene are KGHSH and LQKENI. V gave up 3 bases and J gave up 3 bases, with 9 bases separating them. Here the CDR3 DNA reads TGTGCCAGCTCACCTCCTACCGTCTACGAGCAGTACTTC. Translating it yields CASSPPTVYEQYF.

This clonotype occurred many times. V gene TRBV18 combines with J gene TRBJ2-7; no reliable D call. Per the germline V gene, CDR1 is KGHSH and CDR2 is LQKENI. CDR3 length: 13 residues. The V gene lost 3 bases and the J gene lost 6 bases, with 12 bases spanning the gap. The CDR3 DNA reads TGTGCCAGCTCACCGGGTCCTAGTGCCGAGCAGTACTTC. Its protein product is CASSPGPSAEQYF.

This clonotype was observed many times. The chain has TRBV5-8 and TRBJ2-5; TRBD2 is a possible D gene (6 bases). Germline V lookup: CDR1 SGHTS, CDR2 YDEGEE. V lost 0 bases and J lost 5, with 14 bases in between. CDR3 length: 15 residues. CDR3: CASSLGLSRGETQYF. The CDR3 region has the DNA TGTGCCAGCAGCTTGGGACTTAGCCGGGGGGAGACCCAGTACTTC.

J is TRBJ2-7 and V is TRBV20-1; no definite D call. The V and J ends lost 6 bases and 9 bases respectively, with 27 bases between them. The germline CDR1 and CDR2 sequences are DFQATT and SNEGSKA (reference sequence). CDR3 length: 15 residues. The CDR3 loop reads CSARAGYGYTDTQYF. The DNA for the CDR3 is TGCAGTGCCCGAGCCGGGTACGGTTACACAGATACGCAGTACTTC.

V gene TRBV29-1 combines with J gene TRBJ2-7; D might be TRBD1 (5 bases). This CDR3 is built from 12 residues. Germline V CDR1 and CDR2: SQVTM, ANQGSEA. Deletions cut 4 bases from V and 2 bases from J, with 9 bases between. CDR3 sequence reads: CSVGGSPYEQYF. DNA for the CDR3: TGCAGCGTTGGGGGCAGCCCCTACGAGCAGTACTTC.

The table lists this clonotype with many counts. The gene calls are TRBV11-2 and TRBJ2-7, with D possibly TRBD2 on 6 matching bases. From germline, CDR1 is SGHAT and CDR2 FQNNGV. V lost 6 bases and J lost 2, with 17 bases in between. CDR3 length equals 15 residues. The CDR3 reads CASRQPGTGAYEQYF. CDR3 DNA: TGTGCCAGCAGACAGCCCGGGACTGGGGCCTACGAGCAGTACTTC. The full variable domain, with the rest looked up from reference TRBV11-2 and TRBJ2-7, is EAGVAQSPRYKIIEKRQSVAFWCNPISGHATLYWYQQILGQGPKLLIQFQNNGVVDDSQLPKDRFSAERLKGVDSTLKIQPAKLEDSAVYLCASRQPGTGAYEQYFGPGTRLTVT.

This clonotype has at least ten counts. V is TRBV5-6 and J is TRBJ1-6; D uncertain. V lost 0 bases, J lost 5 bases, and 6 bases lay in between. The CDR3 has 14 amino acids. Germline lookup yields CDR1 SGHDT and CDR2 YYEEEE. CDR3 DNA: TGTGCCAGCAGCTTGGCCCCCAATAATTCACCCCTCCACTTT. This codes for CASSLAPNNSPLHF.

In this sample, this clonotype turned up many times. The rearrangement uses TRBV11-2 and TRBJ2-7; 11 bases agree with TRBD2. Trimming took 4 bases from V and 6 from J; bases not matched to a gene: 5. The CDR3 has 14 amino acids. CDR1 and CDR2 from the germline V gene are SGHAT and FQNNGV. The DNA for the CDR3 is TGTGCCAGCAGCTCCACTAGCGGGAGAGGCGAGCAGTACTTC. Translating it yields CASSSTSGRGEQYF.

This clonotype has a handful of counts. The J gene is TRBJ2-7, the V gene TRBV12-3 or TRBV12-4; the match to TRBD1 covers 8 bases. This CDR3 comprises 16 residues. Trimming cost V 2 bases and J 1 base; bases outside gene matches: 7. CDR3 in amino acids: CASSLFTGGASYEQYF. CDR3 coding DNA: TGTGCCAGCAGTTTATTCACAGGGGGTGCATCCTACGAGCAGTACTTC.

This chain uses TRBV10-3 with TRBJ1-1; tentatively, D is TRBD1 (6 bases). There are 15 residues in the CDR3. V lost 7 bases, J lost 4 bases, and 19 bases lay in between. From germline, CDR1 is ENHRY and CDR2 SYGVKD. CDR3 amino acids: CAITGERGFSTEAFF. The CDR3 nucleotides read TGTGCCATCACAGGGGAGAGGGGTTTTAGCACTGAAGCTTTCTTT.

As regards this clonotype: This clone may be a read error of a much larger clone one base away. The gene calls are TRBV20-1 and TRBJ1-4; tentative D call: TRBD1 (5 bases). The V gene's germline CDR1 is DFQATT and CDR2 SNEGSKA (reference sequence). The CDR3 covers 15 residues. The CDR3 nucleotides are TGCAGTGCTAGAGACTCGGAGGGGATTAATGGAAAACTGTTTTTT. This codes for CSARDSEGINGKLFF.

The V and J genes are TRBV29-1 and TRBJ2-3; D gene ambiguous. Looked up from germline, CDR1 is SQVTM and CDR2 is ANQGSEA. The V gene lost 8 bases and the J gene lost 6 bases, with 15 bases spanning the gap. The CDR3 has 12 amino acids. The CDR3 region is CSFRALRDTQYF. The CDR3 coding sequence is TGCAGCTTCCGGGCCCTTAGGGATACGCAGTATTTT.

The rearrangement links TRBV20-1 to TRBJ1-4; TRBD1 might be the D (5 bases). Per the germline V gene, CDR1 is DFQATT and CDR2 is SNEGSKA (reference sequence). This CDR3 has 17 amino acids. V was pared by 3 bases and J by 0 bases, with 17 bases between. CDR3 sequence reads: CSARDFIGASTNEKLFF. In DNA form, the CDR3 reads TGCAGTGCTAGGGACTTTATAGGGGCCTCAACTAATGAAAAACTGTTTTTT.